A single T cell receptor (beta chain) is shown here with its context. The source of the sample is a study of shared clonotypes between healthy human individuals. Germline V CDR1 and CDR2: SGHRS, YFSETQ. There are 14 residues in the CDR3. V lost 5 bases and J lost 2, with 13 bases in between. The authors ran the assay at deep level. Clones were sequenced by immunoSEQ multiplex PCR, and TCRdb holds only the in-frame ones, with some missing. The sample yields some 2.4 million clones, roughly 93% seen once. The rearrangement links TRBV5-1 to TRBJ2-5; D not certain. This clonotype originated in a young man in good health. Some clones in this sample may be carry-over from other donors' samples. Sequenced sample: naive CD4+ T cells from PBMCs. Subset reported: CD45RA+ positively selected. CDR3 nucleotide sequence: TGCGCCAGCAGTCCAGCAGTAGATCAAGAGACCCAGTACTTC. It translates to CASSPAVDQETQYF.